This TCR beta chain was found in a study of metastatic and nonmetastatic thyroid tumors. Study at large: Comparison of repertoires was carried out across blood and tumor or nodule tissue from malignant and benign thyroid patients.

TCRdb used MiXCR to call clones anew from the PCR reads. The profile shows roughly 83,000 clones, just under 15% of them singletons. Among the patients, none had received any treatment before thyroid surgery. Between the trimmed V and J ends, which lost 6 bases and 1 base, there was a span of 16 bases. CDR3 length: 16 amino acids. Germline CDR1 and CDR2: MNHNS and SASEGT. This clone was counted at least ten times. The material sequenced was blood. The V gene is TRBV6-1, the J gene TRBJ1-3; D might be TRBD1 (6 bases). This TCR derives from a female donor with papillary thyroid cancer or a benign thyroid nodule (not recorded which). Some clones in this sample may be carry-over from other donors' samples. CDR3: CASRLSGGGSGNTIYF. Written as DNA, the CDR3 is TGTGCCAGCAGGCTCAGTGGAGGGGGGTCTGGAAACACCATATATTTT.